This TCR beta chain stems from a study of beta chain features in type 1 diabetes. On this clone itself: The antigen is unknown. Distinct nucleotide sequences in the sample also encode this CDR3.

Findings and limits, study-wide: Healthy donors had naive, central memory and Treg TCRB repertoires that appeared less similar than those seen among patients. A moderate, significant TCRB CDR3 shortening appeared in type 1 diabetes across four CD4+ subsets. When VDJ junctions were examined, type 1 diabetes patients showed fewer insertions and more deletions.

Investigators reverse transcribed all isolated RNA, so they sequenced expressed TCRB transcripts. Data came from immunoSEQ multiplex PCR; TCRdb stores just in-frame clones and leaves some out. This sample has 400,000 to 600,000 clones, with about 29% found just once. Sorting with CD45RO/CCR7/CD25/CD127/CD95/CD27 yielded naive, central memory, regulatory and stem-like memory CD4+ cells. The origin of this receptor is a man aged 18 to 29 in good health. Sequencing was done on a sample of naive CD4+ T cells from blood.

Here the CDR3 DNA reads TGCGCCAGCAGCCAAGTCATTCCAGATACGCAGTATTTT. Translating it yields CASSQVIPDTQYF. J is TRBJ2-3 and V is TRBV4-1; no reliable D call. Germline lookup yields CDR1 MGHRA and CDR2 YSYEKL. The CDR3 runs to 13 residues. Between the trimmed V and J ends, which lost 1 base and 4 bases, there was a span of 6 bases.